This T cell receptor beta chain came from a study of blood T cell repertoires in COVID-19 (dated by TCRdb to the early 2020s). For context, the study as a whole: The collaborator samples originated in the United States, Italy and Spain and spanned the acute and convalescent phases of COVID-19. The prospective study material was composed of cDNA or gDNA derived from T cells, B-cell-depleted T cells, or PBMCs. Subjects who had been exposed to COVID-19, were actively infected with it, or had recovered from it provided the deeply sampled blood TCRbeta repertoires that made up the dataset. The repertoires were made available in a free public database intended to serve as a resource for research on the immune response to SARS-CoV-2. Samples came from the ongoing ImmuneRACE study (first 160 participants) plus 1,254 subjects from 6 global collaborators. Sample metadata almost always included a de-identified subject ID, COVID-19 status, age in years and sex. HLA class I and class II types, where available, came from metadata supplied by the sample provider rather than from assay-based typing.

The immunoSEQ Assay, a bias-controlled multiplex PCR, was used to amplify TCRbeta CDR3 regions from genomic DNA. The paper's processing steps were these. The number of nucleated cells in each sample was estimated from the amplification of reference gene primers within the assay. Sequence reads were collapsed and filtered to measure the absolute abundance of every unique TCRbeta CDR3 rearrangement. Productive Simpson clonality was computed per sample as the square root of Simpson's diversity index over productive rearrangements. TCRdb carries this immuneACCESS record with in-frame sequences only. Its versions omit some clonotypes, under half of them owing to an unresolved V gene in the studies checked, with the rest unexplained. V and J calls and clone size come straight from that table; D and trimming were deduced from the DNA. This sample comprises about 360,000 clones, roughly 77% of them detected only once. The top ten clones comprise roughly 1.2% of the sample.

What the research found in general, with its limitations: Clinical and demographic metadata were provided uncurated, with the amount varying by source and participant.

Each collaborating institution followed its own protocols to collect whole blood in K2EDTA tubes. For TCRbeta analysis, collaborator samples were shipped as frozen whole blood, as isolated PBMCs, or as DNA extracted from either sample type. The CDR3 goes from the cysteine to the phenylalanine over 17 residues. Only CDR3 DNA is held: 51 bases, read in frame from base 1. The germline V gene gives CDR1 as SNHLY and CDR2 as FYNNEI. V is cut back by 6 bases and J by 0 bases, with 9 bases in the junction unmatched. With regard to this clone: This clone's antigen is unknown. It has no much larger one-base neighbor in the sample; base qualities were not kept.

The material sequenced was peripheral blood. The TCR comes from a human donor with acute or convalescent COVID-19. The donor label of this sample is uncertain. Recombination linked TRBV2 to TRBJ2-1; TRBD2 agrees with 9 junctional bases. Here the CDR3 is given as CASRDGTSRSSYNEQFF. In nucleotides, the sequence is TGTGCCAGCAGAGACGGGACTAGCCGAAGCTCCTACAATGAGCAGTTCTTC.